The subject of this entry is one T cell receptor beta chain. The CDR3 covers 14 residues. Germline CDR1 reads SEHNR; CDR2 reads FQNEAQ (reference sequence). V was trimmed by 1 base and J by 4 bases, leaving 10 bases between them. Tumor tissue was taken before any definitive surgery or chemotherapy was given. The protocol was immunoSEQ multiplex PCR, while the TCRdb copy is restricted to in-frame clones and leaves out a portion. The sample contains 15,000 to 20,000 clones, around 73% of which appear only once. The source of the sample is a study of high-grade serous ovarian cancer treatment subgroups. What was sequenced was tumor tissue. The source is a human donor with high-grade serous ovarian cancer. The gene calls are TRBV7-9 and TRBJ2-5; D remains unclear. The CDR3 here is CASSLGPDLETQYF. In DNA form, the CDR3 reads TGTGCCAGCAGCTTAGGGCCGGACCTAGAGACCCAGTACTTC.